These 31 T cell receptor beta chains came from one sample sequenced in a study of shared clonotypes between healthy human individuals. Assay: immunoSEQ multiplex PCR; the TCRdb copy retains only in-frame clones and omits some. The sample has around 2,000,000 clones; around 95% are singletons. The sequenced material came from naive CD4+ T cells sorted from blood. Subset noted: CD45RA+ positively selected. Source of these receptors: a man aged 18 to 29 in good health.

The V and J genes are TRBV18 and TRBJ1-1, with a weak D call TRBD1 (6 bases). Deletions cut 5 bases from V and 3 bases from J, with 13 bases between. Germline CDR1 reads KGHSH; CDR2 reads LQKENI. The CDR3 covers 14 residues. CDR3 sequence reads: CASSIQGRYTEAFF. CDR3 sequence (DNA): TGTGCCAGCTCAATACAGGGAAGGTACACTGAAGCTTTCTTT.

The rearrangement links TRBV6-1 to TRBJ2-5, with 10 bases aligning to TRBD2. Unmatched junction bases numbered 4, after V lost 3 bases and J lost 0 bases. Germline CDR1 reads MNHNS; CDR2 reads SASEGT. The CDR3 runs to 16 residues. The CDR3 DNA reads TGTGCCAGCAGTGAGAGCGGGAGGGGCAACCAAGAGACCCAGTACTTC. Protein: CASSESGRGNQETQYF.

This sequence joins TRBV5-1 and TRBJ1-1, with D tentatively TRBD1 (5 bases). V was pared by 4 bases and J by 1 base, with 11 bases between. The CDR3 loop spans 14 amino acids. The germline V gene encodes CDR1 SGHRS and CDR2 YFSETQ. The chain's CDR3 is CASSGGRENTEAFF. As DNA, the CDR3 is TGCGCCAGCAGCGGGGGACGGGAGAACACTGAAGCTTTCTTT.

The CDR3 DNA reads as TGTGCCATCAGTGAGTCTCTCAGGGGTCGCGAAGAGACCCAGTACTTC. It yields the protein CAISESLRGREETQYF. The V and J genes are TRBV10-3 and TRBJ2-5; D may be TRBD1 (6 bases). Germline V CDR1 and CDR2: ENHRY, SYGVKD. CDR3 size: 16 residues. Trimming cost V 0 bases and J 3 bases, with 14 bases left between them.

This clone appeared a few times. In the same sample, other DNA sequences code for this CDR3. V and J are TRBV2 and TRBJ2-3, with unresolved D. Germline V gives CDR1 SNHLY, CDR2 FYNNEI. Trimming shortened V by 1 base and J by 4 bases, and 3 bases separated the two germline ends. CDR3 size: 12 residues. CDR3 sequence (DNA): TGTGCCAGCAGTGAAGGGGCAGATACGCAGTATTTT. Its protein product is CASSEGADTQYF.

The chain joins TRBV18 to TRBJ1-5; tentatively, D is TRBD1 (6 bases). The germline CDR1 and CDR2 sequences are KGHSH and LQKENI. V lost 6 bases and J lost 7, with 16 bases in between. This CDR3 region has 14 residues. DNA for the CDR3: TGTGCCAGCTCCAAGGAACAGGGAGGACAGCCCCAGCATTTT. Translating gives CASSKEQGGQPQHF.

This chain links TRBV7-9 with TRBJ1-1; maybe TRBD1 (5 bases). The CDR3 covers 12 residues. CDR1 is SEHNR, CDR2 FQNEAQ, per germline (reference sequence). Trimming took 5 bases from V and 11 from J, leaving 15 bases between them. CDR3 coding DNA: TGTGCCAGCAGCCTTACCGGGGGTGACGCTTTCTTT. Residues: CASSLTGGDAFF. The full variable domain, in which reference TRBV7-9 and TRBJ1-1 provide the parts outside the CDR3, is DTGVSQNPRHKITKRGQNVTFRCDPISEHNRLYWYRQTLGQGPEFLTYFQNEAQLEKSRLLSDRFSAERPKGSFSTLEIQRTEQGDSAMYLCASSLTGGDAFFGQGTRLTVV.

V and J are TRBV5-6 and TRBJ1-2; D possibly corresponds to TRBD1 (5 bases). Trimming pared 4 bases from V and 6 bases from J, leaving 10 bases between. CDR3 size: 12 residues. Germline V CDR1 and CDR2: SGHDT, YYEEEE. This CDR3 reads CASSPGTNGYTF. For the CDR3, the DNA is TGTGCCAGCAGCCCCGGGACGAATGGCTACACCTTC.

The gene calls are TRBV10-2 and TRBJ2-7; TRBD1 matches 9 bases. The CDR3 is made up of 15 amino acids. V trimming: 2 bases; J trimming: 1 base; junction bases outside the gene matches: 3. The germline V gene has CDR1 WSHSY and CDR2 SAAADI. CDR3 coding DNA: TGCGCCAGCAGTGAGATAGGGACAGGGTCCTACGAGCAGTACTTC. Its protein is CASSEIGTGSYEQYF.

The rearrangement links TRBV5-1 to TRBJ2-2; D perhaps matches TRBD1 (5 bases). The length of the CDR3 is 15 residues. V lost 1 base, J lost 1 base, and 8 bases lay in between. Germline CDR1 is SGHRS and CDR2 is YFSETQ. CDR3 sequence reads: CASSLRQQNTGELFF. The DNA of the CDR3 is TGCGCCAGCAGCTTGCGACAGCAGAACACCGGGGAGCTGTTTTTT.

V usage is TRBV7-9 and J usage is TRBJ2-3; 9 positions match TRBD1. The CDR3 runs 17 residues. V dropped 1 base and J dropped 0; count of bases not matched to a gene: 5. The germline CDR1 and CDR2 sequences are SEHNR and FQNEAQ (reference sequence). Written as DNA, the CDR3 is TGTGCCAGCAGCTTAGGGGGACAGGGTCTTAGCACAGATACGCAGTATTTT. Protein product: CASSLGGQGLSTDTQYF.

The genes are TRBV25-1 and TRBJ1-1, with D possibly TRBD1 on 5 matching bases. V was shortened by 6 bases and J by 0 bases, with 8 bases between the two germline ends. The CDR3 is 13 residues long. Germline V gene data show CDR1 as MGHDK and CDR2 as SYGVNS. CDR3 amino acids: CASSATVNTEAFF. As DNA, the CDR3 is TGTGCCAGCAGCGCGACAGTGAACACTGAAGCTTTCTTT.

The V and J genes are TRBV7-8 and TRBJ1-4; tentatively, D is TRBD1 (5 bases). The CDR3 has 17 residues. CDR1 is SGHVS and CDR2 is FQNEAQ in the germline V gene. With 2 bases removed from V and 4 bases from J, the gap between germline ends came to 17 bases. The CDR3 is CASSLLGGGSSNEKLFF. DNA for the CDR3: TGTGCCAGCAGCTTATTGGGGGGAGGGTCGAGTAATGAAAAACTGTTTTTT.

V is TRBV9 and J is TRBJ2-7; 7 bases fit TRBD2. Germline loops: CDR1 SGDLS, CDR2 YYNGEE. V shed 3 bases and J 3 bases; nucleotides not matched to a gene: 12. This CDR3 contains 16 residues. The CDR3 nucleotides are TGTGCCAGCAGCGGGGGCCGGGCGGGAGCGCTCTACGAGCAGTACTTC. It codes for CASSGGRAGALYEQYF.

This clone turned up a few times. The rearrangement joins TRBV29-1 to TRBJ2-7; 11 bases line up with TRBD2. The CDR3 consists of 18 residues. V shed 2 bases and J 1 base; nucleotides not matched to a gene: 13. Per germline, CDR1 SQVTM and CDR2 ANQGSEA. The CDR3 spells CSVEQLTPPSGGSYEQYF. The CDR3 nucleotides are TGCAGCGTTGAACAACTCACCCCTCCTAGCGGGGGGTCCTACGAGCAGTACTTC.

The V and J genes are TRBV18 and TRBJ2-7, with D maybe TRBD2 (5 bases). Looked up from germline, CDR1 is KGHSH and CDR2 is LQKENI. The CDR3 contains 14 residues. Trimming removed 3 bases from V and 2 bases from J, with 11 bases in between. In nucleotides, the CDR3 is TGTGCCAGCTCACCCGGGAACACGCCCTACGAGCAGTACTTC. It is translated as CASSPGNTPYEQYF.

The V call is TRBV5-6, the J call TRBJ2-3; 8 bases align to TRBD2. This CDR3 has 13 amino acids. V lost 4 bases, J lost 3 bases, and 1 base stayed unmatched. Germline assignment: CDR1 SGHDT and CDR2 YYEEEE. The DNA of the CDR3 is TGTGCCAGCAGCCCGGGGGGGACAGATACGCAGTATTTT. Translated: CASSPGGTDTQYF.

V is TRBV2 and J is TRBJ2-7, with 9 bases matching TRBD1. The ends lost 6 bases at V and 9 bases at J; junction bases unmatched: 6. Germline loops: CDR1 SNHLY, CDR2 FYNNEI. This CDR3 is 12 amino acids long. As DNA, the CDR3 is TGTGCCAGCAGCGGACAGGGGCCGGGGCAGTACTTC. Residues: CASSGQGPGQYF. Complete variable domain (other parts from reference TRBV2 and TRBJ2-7): EPEVTQTPSHQVTQMGQEVILRCVPISNHLYFYWYRQILGQKVEFLVSFYNNEISEKSEIFDDQFSVERPDGSNFTLKIRSTKLEDSAMYFCASSGQGPGQYFGPGTRLTVT.

This chain joins TRBV6-5 and TRBJ2-2, with TRBD2 as a possible D gene (7 bases). Germline V gene lookup returns CDR1 MNHEY and CDR2 SVGAGI. The V end was cut by 7 bases, the J end by 5 bases, with 17 bases between. The CDR3 is made up of 15 amino acids. CDR3 sequence reads: CASTSLGRGTGELFF. The CDR3 nucleotides read TGTGCCAGCACTAGTCTGGGGAGGGGGACCGGGGAGCTGTTTTTT.

The CDR3 bases are TGCGCCAGCAGCAAGGACCGCTACAATGAGCAGTTCTTC. Translation: CASSKDRYNEQFF. This chain links TRBV5-1 with TRBJ2-1; no clear D gene. The CDR3 spans 13 residues. CDR1 and CDR2 (germline): SGHRS, YFSETQ. V shed 4 bases and J shed 3 bases, with 8 bases lying between them.

The chain carries TRBV27 and TRBJ1-2, with a weak D call TRBD1 (5 bases). The V gene lost 6 bases and the J gene lost 4 bases, with 12 bases spanning the gap. Looked up from germline, CDR1 is MNHEY and CDR2 is SMNVEV (reference sequence). CDR3 length: 13 amino acids. The CDR3: CASRQAPLYGYTF. CDR3 in DNA: TGTGCCAGCAGACAGGCCCCACTCTATGGCTACACCTTC.

This clone was seen a single time. The V gene is TRBV2, the J gene TRBJ1-3; the D gene is possibly TRBD1 (5 bases). This CDR3 has 14 residues. Germline CDR1 reads SNHLY; CDR2 reads FYNNEI. Trimming left V 4 bases short and J 4 bases short, with 11 bases between. The CDR3 DNA reads TGTGCCAGCAGTGCTAGGGACGGAGGAAACACCATATATTTT. Translated, it gives CASSARDGGNTIYF. Complete variable domain (other parts from reference TRBV2 and TRBJ1-3): EPEVTQTPSHQVTQMGQEVILRCVPISNHLYFYWYRQILGQKVEFLVSFYNNEISEKSEIFDDQFSVERPDGSNFTLKIRSTKLEDSAMYFCASSARDGGNTIYFGEGSWLTVV.

In DNA, the CDR3 is TGTGCCAGCAGTGAATCAACAGTTGGGGGCTACACCTTC. Protein sequence: CASSESTVGGYTF. The chain couples TRBV25-1 to TRBJ1-2; no clear D. CDR1 and CDR2 (germline): MGHDK, SYGVNS. The V end lost 1 base, the J end lost 8 bases, and 11 bases lay between the germline ends. The CDR3 spans 13 residues.

V usage is TRBV18 and J usage is TRBJ2-3; 13 nucleotides agree with TRBD2. CDR1 is KGHSH and CDR2 is LQKENI in the germline V gene. This CDR3 spans 15 amino acids. The ends lost 5 bases at V and 4 bases at J; junction bases unmatched: 3. In DNA form, the CDR3 reads TGTGCCAGCTCAGGCGGGACTAGCGGGGCAGATACGCAGTATTTT. Protein product: CASSGGTSGADTQYF.

The rearrangement uses TRBV7-6 and TRBJ2-1, with unresolved D. With 3 bases removed from V and 7 bases from J, the gap between germline ends came to 10 bases. The germline CDR1 and CDR2 sequences are SGHVS and FNYEAQ. The CDR3 is 13 residues long. CDR3: CASSLVHGNEQFF. The CDR3 coding sequence is TGTGCCAGCAGCTTGGTCCATGGGAATGAGCAGTTCTTC.

The V gene is TRBV5-4, the J gene TRBJ2-3; TRBD2 matches 10 bases. The J segment lost 2 bases and the V segment lost 4 bases, leaving 4 bases of the junction unmatched. The CDR3 spans 15 residues. CDR1 is SGHNT, CDR2 YYREEE, per germline (reference sequence). The CDR3 protein is CASSQSGGDTDTQYF. In nucleotides, the CDR3 is TGTGCCAGCAGCCAAAGCGGGGGGGACACAGATACGCAGTATTTT.

The V and J genes are TRBV10-2 and TRBJ2-1; D might be TRBD1 or TRBD2, each matching 6 bases. There are 14 residues in the CDR3. Germline-derived CDR1 and CDR2 are WSHSY and SAAADI. Trimming removed 9 bases from V and 0 bases from J, with 12 bases in between. DNA for the CDR3: TGCGCCAGTGTAGGGGGGAGCTCCTACAATGAGCAGTTCTTC. It is translated as CASVGGSSYNEQFF.

There are a few counts of this clone. Additional DNA sequences in this sample encode the identical CDR3. The V gene is TRBV7-9, the J gene TRBJ1-1, with D uncertain. CDR1 SEHNR and CDR2 FQNEAQ come from the germline V gene (reference sequence). With 5 bases removed from V and 7 bases from J, the gap between germline ends came to 8 bases. The CDR3 totals 11 residues. CDR3 coding DNA: TGTGCCAGCAGCCCCAGCCTTGAAGCTTTCTTT. Translated, it gives CASSPSLEAFF.

The V call is TRBV30, the J call TRBJ2-1; D not certain. CDR1 is GTSNPN, CDR2 SVGIG, per germline (reference sequence). This CDR3 contains 16 residues. Trimming removed 1 base at V and 0 bases at J, with 13 bases between. CDR3 region: CAWSASVLSSYNEQFF. CDR3 nucleotide sequence: TGTGCCTGGAGTGCGTCCGTCCTTAGCTCCTACAATGAGCAGTTCTTC.

The gene calls are TRBV28 and TRBJ1-5, with 7 nucleotides matching TRBD1. The trim removed 4 bases at V and 3 bases at J, leaving 9 bases unmatched. The germline V gene has CDR1 MDHEN and CDR2 SYDVKM. CDR3 length: 16 residues. CDR3 amino acids: CASSSSTGSPNQPQHF. In nucleotides, the CDR3 is TGTGCCAGCAGTTCCTCGACAGGGAGTCCCAATCAGCCCCAGCATTTT.

The V and J genes are TRBV19 and TRBJ1-6, with D unclear. Germline V gene sequence: CDR1 LNHDA, CDR2 SQIVND (reference sequence). This CDR3 is 14 amino acids long. The V end lost 5 bases, the J end lost 6 bases, and 11 bases lay between the germline ends. The CDR3, as DNA: TGTGCCAGTAGTGCGTCCGGGATTAATTCACCCCTCCACTTT. This translates into CASSASGINSPLHF.